The sequence of this TCR beta chain was determined in a study of T cells after yellow fever vaccination. Germline assignment: CDR1 SGHTA and CDR2 FQGNSA. Deletions cut 7 bases from V and 1 base from J, with 13 bases between. CDR3 length: 14 amino acids. TCRdb redid the calling of the 5' RACE reads with MiXCR, one entry per CDR3 protein. The table records 300,000 to 350,000 distinct CDR3 sequences, approximately 4.5% of them present only once. This clonotype was obtained from a man aged 18-30 years who received the YFV17D yellow fever vaccine. The chain couples TRBV7-2 to TRBJ1-1; the D is unclear. This specimen consisted of PBMCs, obtained 15 days after the yellow fever booster vaccination. The chain's CDR3 is CASNLDTRNTEAFF. Here the CDR3 DNA reads TGTGCCAGCAACCTTGACACACGGAACACTGAAGCTTTCTTT.